The 4 T cell receptor beta chains below come from one sample, sequenced in a study of blood T cell repertoires in COVID-19. The table came from immunoSEQ multiplex PCR; TCRdb's copy has only in-frame clones and leaves some out. The profile shows roughly 59,000 clones, 70% to 80% of them singletons. Sequenced input: peripheral blood. The receptors shown here come from a man older than 75 with acute or convalescent COVID-19.

This chain links TRBV12-5 with TRBJ2-7; D may be TRBD1 (5 bases). The V end lost 5 bases, the J end lost 3 bases, and 8 bases lay between the germline ends. Germline V CDR1 and CDR2: LGHNT, FRNRAP. CDR3 length equals 12 residues. The CDR3 region is CASGTGFYEQYF. The CDR3 nucleotides are TGTGCTAGTGGTACAGGTTTCTACGAGCAGTACTTC.

CDR3 in DNA: TGTGCCAGCAGTTACCTCGGAGGGACTGAAGCTTTCTTT. Translation gives CASSYLGGTEAFF. The chain combines TRBV12-3 or TRBV12-4 with TRBJ1-1; D ambiguous. The CDR3 extends over 13 amino acids. V lost 4 bases and J lost 5, with 11 bases in between.

The genes are TRBV5-1 and TRBJ1-1; D is uncertain. This CDR3 has 14 residues. Trimming cost V 0 bases and J 1 base, with 7 bases left between them. The germline CDR1 and CDR2 sequences are SGHRS and YFSETQ. The CDR3: CASSLAGRNTEAFF. The CDR3 DNA is TGCGCCAGCAGCTTGGCCGGGAGGAACACTGAAGCTTTCTTT.

This clone has just a few counts. This chain links TRBV5-1 with TRBJ2-7, with 10 bases aligning to TRBD1. Germline trimming cut 4 bases from V and 5 bases from J; bases unmatched to any gene: 9. The CDR3 runs 15 residues. The germline V gene has CDR1 SGHRS and CDR2 YFSETQ. The CDR3 sequence: CASSPGGTGANEQYF. CDR3 bases: TGCGCCAGCAGCCCGGGAGGGACAGGGGCAAACGAGCAGTACTTC.